This T cell receptor beta chain was obtained from a study of blood T cell repertoires in COVID-19. On the study more broadly: The study drew acute and convalescent COVID-19 samples from the United States, Italy and Spain. Nucleic acid was either cDNA or gDNA, and it came from T cells, B-cell-depleted T cells, or PBMCs.

Repertoires were generated with immunoSEQ multiplex PCR, while TCRdb's copy carries only in-frame clones and drops some. Among 250,000 to 400,000 clones listed, roughly 84% were seen once. The ends lost 5 bases at V and 8 bases at J; junction bases unmatched: 10. From germline, CDR1 is MNHEY and CDR2 SVGAGI. The CDR3 covers 15 residues. The receptor was derived from a man aged 45-60 years with active or convalescent COVID-19. Material for sequencing was peripheral blood. The V call is TRBV6-5, the J call TRBJ1-2; TRBD1 agrees at 11 bases. CDR3 region: CASSPPDRGRWGYTF. CDR3 coding DNA: TGTGCCAGCAGTCCCCCGGACAGGGGGCGTTGGGGCTACACCTTC.